This T cell receptor (beta chain) appears in the sequencing data of a study of blood T cell repertoires in COVID-19. Study summary: Acute-phase and convalescent COVID-19 samples originated in the United States, Italy and Spain. T cells, B-cell-depleted T cells, or PBMCs provided the cDNA or gDNA that served as material.

In the study's own analysis: Reference gene primer amplification gave estimated nucleated cell counts. Produced via immunoSEQ multiplex PCR; TCRdb's table is partial and in-frame only. V and J calls and clone size are as listed in that table; D and trimming were resolved from the DNA. The repertoire has roughly 300,000 clones, roughly 85% of them found once; the top ten carry approximately 7.6%. This CDR3 contains 15 residues. Losses at the gene ends were 1 base for V and 1 base for J; bases not matched to a gene: 0. Germline CDR1 is LNHDA and CDR2 is SQIVND (reference sequence). Only one count was recorded for this clone.

The J gene is TRBJ2-3, the V gene TRBV19; TRBD1 matches at 9 bases. The receptor's source is a human donor in a cohort sampled during active COVID-19. The sample taken for sequencing was peripheral blood. The CDR3 region has the DNA TGTGCCAGTAGTATAGGGACAGGGGGCACAGATACGCAGTATTTT. This translates into CASSIGTGGTDTQYF.